This TCR beta chain is from a study of blood T cell repertoires in COVID-19. TCRdb's table, derived via immunoSEQ multiplex PCR, lists solely in-frame clones and lacks some. The sample includes fewer than 200,000 clones, 88% seen only once; the top ten take 9%. The CDR3 contains 15 residues. Germline V gives CDR1 LNHNV, CDR2 YYDKDF (reference sequence). V lost 7 bases and J 5 bases, leaving 20 bases between the germline ends. This chain uses TRBV15 with TRBJ1-2; the D gene is possibly TRBD1 (5 bases). Material: PBMCs or T cells enriched from blood (not recorded which). This receptor was taken from a woman aged 18-29 years who had recovered from COVID-19. CDR3 in DNA: TGTGCCACCAAAGGCTTCTTGACAGTACGATATGGCTACACCTTC. Residues: CATKGFLTVRYGYTF.